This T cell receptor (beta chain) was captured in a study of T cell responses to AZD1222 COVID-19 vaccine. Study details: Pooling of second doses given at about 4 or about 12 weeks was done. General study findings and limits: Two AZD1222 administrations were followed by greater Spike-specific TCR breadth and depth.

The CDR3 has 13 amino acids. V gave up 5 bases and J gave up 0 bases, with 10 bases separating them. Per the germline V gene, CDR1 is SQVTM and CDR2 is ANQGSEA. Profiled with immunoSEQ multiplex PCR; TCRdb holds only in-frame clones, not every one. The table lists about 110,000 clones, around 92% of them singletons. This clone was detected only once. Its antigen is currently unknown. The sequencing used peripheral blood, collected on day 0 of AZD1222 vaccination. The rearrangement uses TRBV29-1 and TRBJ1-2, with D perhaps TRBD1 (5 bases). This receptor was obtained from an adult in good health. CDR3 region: CSVMGTTNYGYTF. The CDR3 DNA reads TGCAGCGTTATGGGGACGACTAACTATGGCTACACCTTC.